This TCR beta chain derives from a study of neurological immune-mediated disorders (dated by TCRdb to between 2018 and 2021). About the full investigation: Peripheral blood TCR-beta repertoires from patients with HTLV-I-associated myelopathy (HAM/TSP), patients with multiple sclerosis, and healthy controls were compared in the study using UMI-based sequencing. The cohort was made up of about 68 subjects, consisting of 15 or so HAM/TSP patients, around 35 multiple sclerosis patients and about 20 healthy controls. Longitudinal samples, technical triplicates and paired sorted CD4+ and CD8+ T-cell subsets, alongside PBMC samples, were included among the approximately 110 TCR-beta libraries.

This clonotype was seen more than once but under ten times. The antigen this receptor binds is unknown. Base qualities are missing; no much larger clone stands one base away. The CDR3 measures 14 amino acids from cysteine to phenylalanine. Only CDR3 DNA is held: 42 bases, read in frame from base 1. Cut back by 0 bases and 7 bases, the V and J ends lie 11 bases apart. The germline V gene encodes CDR1 SGDLS and CDR2 YYNGEE. cDNA synthesis used template-switch 5'RACE with a primer carrying a 10-nucleotide random unique molecular identifier tagging each TCR transcript. Every sequencing run yielded over 200 million TCR-beta sequences covering 15-18 subjects. Total RNA was extracted with the RNeasy kit. Using the KAPA Real-time Library Amplification kit, TCR-beta VDJ regions were amplified with primers for the TCR constant region and the 5'RACE anchor. A first PCR added sample indexes and Illumina adaptors, and a second PCR then raised library yield. After purification with Ampure beads, the TCR product of roughly 650 bp was size-selected on a 2% E-gel SizeSelection system. Before pooling, library quality was checked on a Bioanalyzer, concentration was measured with Qubit, and libraries were quantified with the Kapa Library Quantification kit. An Illumina HiSeq 2500 was used to sequence the libraries paired-end at 2 x 150 bp. To increase sequence diversity, about 25-30% phiX was spiked into each library pool. The source study handled its data this way. The quality-filtered reads were processed with the UMI-based MiGEC pipeline, whose error correction step removed more than 85% of the raw TCR sequences. IMGT germline references were used for aligning VDJ genes, and each clonotype was defined as a unique CDR3 amino acid sequence together with its V-J genes. Clonal expansion, Shannon diversity and CDR3 relatedness (CalcPairwiseDistances, ClusterSamples) were evaluated with VDJtools, and phylogenetic trees were built with CLCbio workbench. A clone was classed as expanded if it had 8 or more unique UMIs, a cutoff based on coefficient-of-variation modelling across technical triplicates. TCRdb took the public reads, trimmed them with fastp at Q25, ran MiXCR for clone calling and kept in-frame beta chains. One record per CDR3 amino acid sequence lists the most common genes and DNA. The V and J calls and clone size are TCRdb's, not the authors'. This sample comprises more than 50,000 distinct CDR3 sequences, approximately 10% of them detected only once. Clones ranked in the top ten supply 1.8% of the sample.

Overall study outcomes, separate from this receptor: No identical CDR3 amino acid sequences were shared among expanded clones across subjects, suggesting private TCR-beta repertoires in all groups. TCR clonal expansion was greatest in HAM/TSP patients and smallest in MS patients, who ranked below even healthy controls.

The healthy controls were volunteers from blood banks in Maryland, USA. For unsorted PBMC libraries, 2 million PBMCs were used after storage in RNAlater at -80 degrees C until RNA extraction. Peripheral blood underwent Ficoll-Hypaque density gradient centrifugation to isolate PBMCs, which were then cryopreserved in liquid nitrogen. Material: PBMCs. This TCR was sampled from a man in his fifties or sixties in good health. The sequence is built from TRBV9 and TRBJ2-1; perhaps TRBD2 is the D gene, with 6 bases matching. Here the CDR3 is given as CASSVVGGRNEQFF. The DNA sequence is as follows: TGTGCCAGCAGCGTAGTAGGAGGGAGGAATGAGCAGTTCTTC.